This TCR beta chain was sequenced in a study of spatial heterogeneity in lung cancer. Study as a whole: A unique TCR and UMI combination showed up more than ten times in raw reads, on average. General study results and limits: The study found that expanded intratumoral alpha and beta TCR counts tracked tumor mutation counts.

This clonotype is labeled as large (0.1 to 1%). Antigen unknown. Germline trimming cut 0 bases from V and 1 base from J; bases unmatched to any gene: 6. Germline CDR1 and CDR2: DFQATT and SNEGSKA (reference sequence). There are 16 residues in the CDR3. TCRdb itself ran the 5' RACE reads through MiXCR, one entry per CDR3 protein. Among fewer than 5,500 distinct CDR3 sequences listed, 3.9% were seen once. The time point: sample taken at primary tumor resection. Donors were around 70 untreated early-stage non-small cell lung cancer patients. This sample comprised lung tumor tissue, obtained at surgery. The chain uses TRBV20-1 and TRBJ2-1, with 7 bases that match TRBD2. The receptor's source is a female donor with early-stage non-small cell lung cancer. This CDR3 reads CSARDRRESSYNEQFF. The CDR3 DNA is TGCAGTGCTAGAGATAGGCGGGAGTCATCCTACAATGAGCAGTTCTTC.